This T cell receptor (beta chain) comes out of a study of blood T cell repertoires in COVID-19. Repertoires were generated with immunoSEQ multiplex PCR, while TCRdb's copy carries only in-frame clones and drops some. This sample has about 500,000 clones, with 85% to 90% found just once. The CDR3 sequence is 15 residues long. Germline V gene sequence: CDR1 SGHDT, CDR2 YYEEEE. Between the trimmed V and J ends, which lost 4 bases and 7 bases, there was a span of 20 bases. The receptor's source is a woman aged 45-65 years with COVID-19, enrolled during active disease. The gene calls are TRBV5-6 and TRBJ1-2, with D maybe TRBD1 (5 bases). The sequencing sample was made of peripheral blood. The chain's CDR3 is CASSRRRAPGLGYTF. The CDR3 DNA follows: TGTGCCAGCAGCCGGAGGAGGGCCCCGGGGCTTGGCTACACCTTC.